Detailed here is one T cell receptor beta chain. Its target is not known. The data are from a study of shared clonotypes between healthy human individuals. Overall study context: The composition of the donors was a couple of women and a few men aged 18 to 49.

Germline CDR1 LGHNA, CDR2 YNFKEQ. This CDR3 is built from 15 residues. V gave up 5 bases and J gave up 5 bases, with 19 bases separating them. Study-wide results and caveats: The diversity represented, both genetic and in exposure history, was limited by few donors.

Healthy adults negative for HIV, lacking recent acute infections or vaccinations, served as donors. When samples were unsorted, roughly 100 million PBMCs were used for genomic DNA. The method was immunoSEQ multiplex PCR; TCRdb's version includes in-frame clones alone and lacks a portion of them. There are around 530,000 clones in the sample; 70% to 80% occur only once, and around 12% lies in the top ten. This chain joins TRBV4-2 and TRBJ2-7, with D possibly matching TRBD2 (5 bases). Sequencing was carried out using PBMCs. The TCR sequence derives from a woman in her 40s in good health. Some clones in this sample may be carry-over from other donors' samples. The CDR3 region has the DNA TGTGCCAGCAGCTTACCGGACGGCCTCGGGGACGAGCAGTACTTC. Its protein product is CASSLPDGLGDEQYF.